This entry describes one TCR beta chain. What it binds is unknown. Trimming removed 7 bases from V and 1 base from J, with 13 bases in between. CDR1 GTSNPN and CDR2 SVGIG come from the germline V gene (reference sequence). The CDR3 runs to 13 residues. The sample is drawn from a study of shared clonotypes between healthy human individuals. Several immunoSEQ plates held equal portions of the genomic DNA taken from each subset. Unsorted PBMC DNA was sequenced on ten immunoSEQ deep assay plates. As processed by the authors: There were no quality scores in the junction-only immunoSEQ sequences, so filtering differed. The assay was immunoSEQ multiplex PCR, and TCRdb's table has in-frame clones only and misses some. That table furnishes V, J and clone size, whereas the DNA furnished D and trimming. The table includes about 490,000 clones, 65% to 85% detected once. Study-wide points: Sampling was confined to blood; repertoires within tissues likely differ.

The chain uses TRBV30 and TRBJ2-5, with D uncertain. The sample was PBMCs. The TCR originated in a woman aged 40 to 50 in good health. Some clones in this sample may be carry-over from other donors' samples. CDR3 nucleotide sequence: TGTGCCTTCCAGCTAGGCGTCCAAGAGACCCAGTACTTC. Protein sequence: CAFQLGVQETQYF.